The clone carrying this T cell receptor (beta chain) was seen at least ten times. Individual cDNA molecules were tagged with unique molecular identifiers. TCRdb re-called the 5' RACE reads with MiXCR, one entry per CDR3 protein. The sample shows 28,000 or so distinct CDR3 sequences, roughly 7.2% of them seen only once. The data were obtained in a study of early T cells in non-severe SARS-CoV-2 infection. Study at large: From unsorted whole blood, bulk RNA was sequenced, and the chains remained unpaired.

CDR1 GTSNPN and CDR2 SVGIG come from the germline V gene (reference sequence). V gave up 0 bases and J gave up 6 bases, with 2 bases separating them. This CDR3 spans 11 amino acids. The clonotype comes from an adult who was a healthcare worker with PCR-confirmed SARS-CoV-2 infection or an uninfected control (not recorded which). This sequence joins TRBV30 and TRBJ2-2; D is undetermined. The sequenced material came from whole blood. CDR3 DNA sequence: TGTGCCTGGAGTGTGTCCGGGGAGCTGTTTTTT. This gives the protein CAWSVSGELFF. Looking up the rest from reference TRBV30 and TRBJ2-2 gives the full variable domain: SQTIHQWPATLVQPVGSPLSLECTVEGTSNPNLYWYRQAAGRGLQLLFYSVGIGQISSEVPQNLSASRPQDRQFILSSKKLLLSDSGFYLCAWSVSGELFFGEGSRLTVL.